This T cell receptor beta chain appears in the sequencing data of a study of cytomegalovirus exposure and HLA in healthy donors. A multiplex PCR was run with 60 Vbeta primers and 13 Jbeta primers. Generated by immunoSEQ multiplex PCR, the TCRdb table keeps only in-frame clones and is missing some. This table has 120,000 to 150,000 clones, 79% appearing once. Trimming pared 0 bases from V and 7 bases from J, leaving 10 bases between. The CDR3 is made up of 14 amino acids. CDR1 and CDR2 from the germline V gene are MNHNS and SASEGT. The specimen was PBMCs. This chain connects TRBV6-1 to TRBJ1-5; D is possibly TRBD1 (5 bases). This receptor was obtained from a middle-aged woman in good health and CMV-seropositive. This CDR3 is CASSEAWGWQPQHF. CDR3 nucleotides: TGTGCCAGCAGTGAAGCCTGGGGCTGGCAGCCCCAGCATTTT.